A single TCR beta chain is shown here with its context. With 6 bases clipped from V and 8 bases from J, the junction kept 16 bases outside the gene matches. The CDR3 has 18 amino acids. Via MiXCR, TCRdb re-called the RT-PCR reads, giving one row per CDR3 protein. Of 900,000 to 1,000,000 distinct CDR3 sequences detected, roughly 18% appear once; the ten largest clones hold roughly 6%. The entry originates in a study of patients and donors after allogeneic stem cell transplantation. The sequence derives from a human donor who was either an allogeneic HSCT recipient or a stem cell or donor lymphocyte infusion donor (not recorded which). It is not recorded whose cells these are; they may come from a transplant donor. The sample taken for sequencing was blood, either unsorted or a sorted T cell fraction (not recorded which). V and J are TRBV12-3 or TRBV12-4 and TRBJ2-1; 13 positions agree with TRBD2. CDR3 protein: CASRFRTSGSSVSDEQFF. In DNA form, the CDR3 reads TGTGCCAGCAGATTTAGGACTAGCGGGAGTTCTGTGTCCGATGAGCAGTTCTTC.